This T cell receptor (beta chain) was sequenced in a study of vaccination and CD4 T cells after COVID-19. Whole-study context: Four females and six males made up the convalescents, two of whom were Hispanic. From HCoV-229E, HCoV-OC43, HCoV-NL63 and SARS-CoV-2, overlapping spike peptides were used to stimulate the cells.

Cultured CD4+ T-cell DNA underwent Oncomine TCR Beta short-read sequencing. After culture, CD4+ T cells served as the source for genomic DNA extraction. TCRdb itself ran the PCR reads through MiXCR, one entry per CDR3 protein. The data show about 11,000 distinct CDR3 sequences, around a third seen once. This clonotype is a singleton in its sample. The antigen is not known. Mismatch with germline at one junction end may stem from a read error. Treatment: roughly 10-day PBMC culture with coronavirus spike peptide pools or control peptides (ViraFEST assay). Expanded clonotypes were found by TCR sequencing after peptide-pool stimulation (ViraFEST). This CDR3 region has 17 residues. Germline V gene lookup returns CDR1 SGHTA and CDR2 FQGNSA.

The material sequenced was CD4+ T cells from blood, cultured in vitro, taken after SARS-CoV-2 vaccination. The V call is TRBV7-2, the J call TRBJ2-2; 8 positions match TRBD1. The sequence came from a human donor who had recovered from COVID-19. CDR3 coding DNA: TGCGCCAGCAGCCACCCTCCAGGGGGCAAGAGAACCGGGGAGCTGTTTTTT. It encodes CASSHPPGGKRTGELFF.